The entry that follows covers one T cell receptor (beta chain) sequence. Germline V CDR1 and CDR2: SNHLY, FYNNEI. V trimming: 7 bases; J trimming: 9 bases; junction bases outside the gene matches: 6. This CDR3 contains 12 residues. This table comes from immunoSEQ multiplex PCR, and its TCRdb copy is limited to in-frame clones, with some not included. The data hold 8,500 to 11,000 clones, with roughly 88% observed a single time. This sample was taken from a study of control samples from healthy donors and cancer patients. This clonotype originated in a man aged 55-75 years with colorectal cancer. The J gene is TRBJ2-5, the V gene TRBV2; 9 nucleotides align to TRBD1. The material sequenced was PBMCs. CDR3: CASIGTGSSQYF. The CDR3, as DNA: TGTGCCAGCATCGGGACAGGGTCGTCCCAGTACTTC. The full variable domain, its missing parts supplied by reference TRBV2 and TRBJ2-5, is EPEVTQTPSHQVTQMGQEVILRCVPISNHLYFYWYRQILGQKVEFLVSFYNNEISEKSEIFDDQFSVERPDGSNFTLKIRSTKLEDSAMYFCASIGTGSSQYFGPGTRLLVL.